The entry that follows covers one T cell receptor beta chain sequence. The antigen remains unidentified. These data are taken from a study of memory CD4+ T cells and cytomegalovirus serostatus. Study summary: Of the healthy Belgian adults, 9 or 10 were CMV seropositive and approximately 24 seronegative.

Under the authors' procedure: Out-of-frame sequences were removed, leaving 2,204,828 distinct TCRbeta sequences. Assay: immunoSEQ multiplex PCR; the TCRdb copy retains only in-frame clones and omits some. V and J calls and clone size follow that table, whereas D and trimming were derived from the DNA. The sample carries approximately 44,000 clones, 76% recorded once. This CDR3 is built from 13 residues. Trimming removed 0 bases at V and 4 bases at J, with 3 bases between. Germline-derived CDR1 and CDR2 are LNHNV and YYDKDF (reference sequence). Single viable CD3+CD4+CD8-CD45RO+ cells were sorted as the memory CD4+ T cells. Positive selection with CD4 microbeads enriched total CD4+ T cells. Points from the study as a whole: CD4+ memory repertoires contained about two fifths of the roughly 150 reported CMV TCRbeta sequences.

The chain joins TRBV15 to TRBJ2-2; no clear D gene. This TCR derives from an adult in good health and CMV-seronegative. Material: memory CD4+ T cells from blood. In DNA form, the CDR3 reads TGTGCCACCAGCAGAGATTTCACCGGGGAGCTGTTTTTT. Translated, it gives CATSRDFTGELFF.